These 29 T cell receptor beta chains were all obtained from the same sample, sequenced in a study of shared clonotypes between healthy human individuals (dated by TCRdb to about 2020). Libraries came from the immunoSEQ multiplex PCR assay. TCRdb's version of the immuneACCESS table is confined to in-frame rearrangements and falls short of the full clone set. An unresolved V gene accounts for under half of the shortfall where checked; the remainder is of unknown origin. This sample is represented by 450,000 to 500,000 clones; about 80% of them were singletons. Jointly, the top ten make up 10% to 15% of the sample. Specimen: PBMCs. The receptors come from a woman between 40 and 55 years old in good health. Some clones in this sample may be carry-over from other donors' samples.

This chain uses TRBV11-3 with TRBJ2-5, with 8 nucleotides matching TRBD2. V gave up 5 bases and J gave up 4 bases; unmatched junction bases: 6. The germline V gene encodes CDR1 SGHNT and CDR2 YENEEA. The CDR3 loop spans 14 amino acids. The CDR3 DNA reads TGTGCCAGCAGCCTCGGGAGGGCGGCAGAGACCCAGTACTTC. It translates to CASSLGRAAETQYF. The variable domain in full, with the rest retrieved from reference TRBV11-3 and TRBJ2-5, is EAGVVQSPRYKIIEKKQPVAFWCNPISGHNTLYWYLQNLGQGPELLIRYENEEAVDDSQLPKDRFSAERLKGVDSTLKIQPAELGDSAVYLCASSLGRAAETQYFGPGTRLLVL.

Written as DNA, the CDR3 is TGTGCCAGCTCATTTGGACTAGCGGGGGCAAACAATGAGCAGTTCTTC. Residues: CASSFGLAGANNEQFF. The rearrangement uses TRBV18 and TRBJ2-1, with 13 bases lining up with TRBD2. Germline trimming cut 5 bases from V and 5 bases from J; bases unmatched to any gene: 6. The V gene's germline CDR1 is KGHSH and CDR2 LQKENI. The CDR3 covers 16 residues.

J is TRBJ2-7 and V is TRBV12-2; the table gives TRBD1 as D, unverified against the DNA. TRBV12-2 is recorded as a pseudogene. The CDR3 extends over 15 amino acids. This CDR3 is CASRLGDSSSYEQYF. The CDR3 coding sequence is TGTGCAAGTCGCTTAGGGGACAGTAGCTCCTACGAGCAGTACTTC.

The chain is built from TRBV7-9 and TRBJ2-7; 12 bases map to TRBD2. Germline CDR1 is SEHNR and CDR2 is FQNEAQ (reference sequence). Trimming took 5 bases from V and 6 from J; bases not matched to a gene: 11. CDR3 size: 16 residues. The CDR3 nucleotides read TGTGCCAGCAGCGATACACGACTAGCGGGAGCTGGCGAGCAGTACTTC. Amino acid sequence: CASSDTRLAGAGEQYF.

This chain connects TRBV6-5 to TRBJ1-1; 7 nucleotides line up with TRBD1. V lost 0 bases and J lost 7; bases outside the gene matches: 5. This CDR3 has 14 amino acids. Per the germline V gene, CDR1 is MNHEY and CDR2 is SVGAGI. The chain's CDR3 is CASSYSTRGDEAFF. CDR3 nucleotide sequence: TGTGCCAGCAGTTACTCGACCAGGGGGGATGAAGCTTTCTTT.

This chain links TRBV4-2 with TRBJ1-5; TRBD1 aligns across 10 bases. This CDR3 spans 17 amino acids. V lost 3 bases and J lost 2; bases outside the gene matches: 7. CDR1 is LGHNA, CDR2 YNFKEQ, per germline. The CDR3 here is CASSHGQGGFGNQPQHF. The CDR3 DNA reads TGTGCCAGCAGCCACGGACAGGGGGGCTTCGGCAATCAGCCCCAGCATTTT.

This clone was recorded many times. The rearrangement links TRBV28 to TRBJ1-5; D unclear. CDR1 MDHEN and CDR2 SYDVKM come from the germline V gene. The V end lost 6 bases, the J end lost 3 bases, and 12 bases lay between the germline ends. The length of the CDR3 is 14 residues. The CDR3: CASRLALLNQPQHF. The CDR3, as DNA: TGTGCCAGCAGGTTGGCATTGCTCAATCAGCCCCAGCATTTT.

The V call is TRBV4-2, the J call TRBJ1-5; D is uncertain. The CDR3 is made up of 15 amino acids. Germline V CDR1 and CDR2: LGHNA, YNFKEQ. Trimming took 4 bases from V and 2 from J, leaving 12 bases between them. The CDR3 sequence is CASSLAVKGNQPQHF. DNA for the CDR3: TGTGCCAGCAGCCTGGCAGTTAAAGGCAATCAGCCCCAGCATTTT.

This clone turned up a few times. CDR3 protein: CASSGSDSYNEQFF. CDR3 nucleotides: TGTGCCAGCAGTGGGTCAGATTCCTACAATGAGCAGTTCTTC. The chain joins TRBV6-1 to TRBJ2-1; no clear D gene. Germline V gene sequence: CDR1 MNHNS, CDR2 SASEGT. This CDR3 is 14 amino acids long. With 4 bases removed from V and 1 base from J, the gap between germline ends came to 8 bases.

This chain links TRBV28 with TRBJ1-5; D unresolved. This CDR3 has 15 residues. Trimming took 6 bases from V and 2 from J, leaving 14 bases between them. The germline CDR1 and CDR2 sequences are MDHEN and SYDVKM. The CDR3 loop reads CASSLRQRGNQPQHF. The CDR3 nucleotides are TGTGCCAGCAGCCTACGTCAGAGGGGCAATCAGCCCCAGCATTTT.

The V call is TRBV30, the J call TRBJ2-5, with D hard to call. The CDR3 is 13 amino acids. V was shortened by 3 bases and J by 3 bases, with 11 bases between the two germline ends. Germline values: CDR1 GTSNPN, CDR2 SVGIG (reference sequence). The CDR3 region has the DNA TGTGCCTGGAGCCTAGGGTCTGAAGAGACCCAGTACTTC. Translating it yields CAWSLGSEETQYF.

This sequence joins TRBV7-3 and TRBJ1-1, with no clear D. CDR1 SGHTA and CDR2 FQGTGA come from the germline V gene. V lost 5 bases, J lost 1 base, and 8 bases lay in between. The CDR3 is 13 amino acids. The CDR3 DNA is TGTGCCAGCAGCCGACAACAGAACACTGAAGCTTTCTTT. Residues: CASSRQQNTEAFF.

There are many counts of this clone. The chain carries TRBV11-2 and TRBJ2-5, with D possibly being TRBD2 (5 bases). V shed 1 base and J shed 3 bases, with 9 bases lying between them. This CDR3 is 14 amino acids long. Germline V lookup: CDR1 SGHAT, CDR2 FQNNGV. DNA of the CDR3: TGTGCCAGCAGCTTAGGGACTGGGGAAGAGACCCAGTACTTC. It encodes CASSLGTGEETQYF.

V and J are TRBV2 and TRBJ2-3; D not resolved. Germline V gene lookup returns CDR1 SNHLY and CDR2 FYNNEI. Trimming left V 6 bases short and J 4 bases short, with 5 bases between. The CDR3 consists of 11 residues. CDR3 protein: CASRRADTQYF. The CDR3 DNA sequence: TGTGCCAGCAGGCGAGCAGATACGCAGTATTTT.

This clone was seen more than once but under ten times. V gene TRBV5-4 combines with J gene TRBJ2-1; D uncertain. Germline loops: CDR1 SGHNT, CDR2 YYREEE (reference sequence). The CDR3 spans 12 residues. V was shortened by 4 bases and J by 13 bases, with 15 bases between the two germline ends. CDR3: CASSADQTAQFF. The CDR3, as DNA: TGTGCCAGCAGCGCCGACCAAACCGCCCAGTTCTTC.

This clone was seen only once. The V gene is TRBV7-9, the J gene TRBJ2-6; a possible D gene is TRBD1 (6 bases). The germline V gene encodes CDR1 SEHNR and CDR2 FQNEAQ (reference sequence). CDR3 length: 16 residues. Trimming removed 2 bases from V and 0 bases from J, with 8 bases in between. Here the CDR3 reads CASSLTGNSGANVLTF. The CDR3 DNA follows: TGTGCCAGCAGCTTAACAGGGAACTCTGGGGCCAACGTCCTGACTTTC.

The J gene is TRBJ2-7, the V gene TRBV18, with 10 bases identical to TRBD2. In germline, CDR1 is KGHSH, CDR2 LQKENI. CDR3 length: 16 amino acids. Trimming removed 3 bases from V and 1 base from J; junction bases left unmatched: 6. CDR3 in amino acids: CASSPDSAGGSYEQYF. In nucleotides, the CDR3 is TGTGCCAGCTCACCCGACTCAGCGGGAGGGTCCTACGAGCAGTACTTC.

The chain's CDR3 is CAIARDGRAMDEQFF. Written as DNA, the CDR3 is TGTGCCATCGCCCGGGACGGGAGGGCCATGGATGAGCAGTTCTTC. The chain couples TRBV10-3 to TRBJ2-1; 8 bases fit TRBD2. The germline CDR1 and CDR2 sequences are ENHRY and SYGVKD. This CDR3 comprises 15 residues. The trim removed 8 bases at V and 8 bases at J, leaving 14 bases unmatched.

As to this clone: A read error is likely here: a far larger clone is one base away. The chain uses TRBV29-1 and TRBJ1-1; TRBD1 is a possible D gene (5 bases). Germline loops: CDR1 SQVTM, CDR2 ANQGSEA. V lost 5 bases and J 8 bases, leaving 18 bases between the germline ends. This CDR3 is built from 13 residues. In nucleotides, the CDR3 is TGCAGCGTTAACGAACAGGAAGTCGGCGAAGCTTTCTTT. Translation gives CSVNEQEVGEAFF.

This clone was found once. This sample includes further DNA sequences coding for the same CDR3. The chain has TRBV5-1 and TRBJ2-3; no clear D. The CDR3 has 13 residues. Trimming pared 0 bases from V and 5 bases from J, leaving 7 bases between. Germline-derived CDR1 and CDR2 are SGHRS and YFSETQ. The CDR3 nucleotides are TGCGCCAGCAGCTTGGTGCCGGGAGATACGCAGTATTTT. Translation gives CASSLVPGDTQYF.

Concerning this clone itself: Only one base separates this from a far larger clonotype, so it likely reflects a read error. The chain employs TRBV9 and TRBJ2-2, with D possibly being TRBD2 (6 bases). Trimming took 2 bases from V and 4 from J, leaving 9 bases between them. The CDR3 has 14 residues. Looked up from germline, CDR1 is SGDLS and CDR2 is YYNGEE. The DNA for the CDR3 is TGTGCCAGCAGCGTGGGACTGTGCACCGGGGAGCTGTTTTTT. Translation: CASSVGLCTGELFF.

The CDR3 here is CASSLPSRYEQYF. CDR3 bases: TGTGCCAGCAGCCTCCCCTCGCGGTACGAGCAGTACTTC. The J gene is TRBJ2-7, the V gene TRBV13; no definite D call. Looked up from germline, CDR1 is PRHDT and CDR2 is FYEKMQ (reference sequence). V shed 5 bases and J shed 4 bases, with 12 bases lying between them. CDR3 length equals 13 residues.

The J gene is TRBJ2-5, the V gene TRBV11-2; D call uncertain. The CDR3 is made up of 14 amino acids. Trimming left V 4 bases short and J 3 bases short, with 12 bases between. Germline CDR1 is SGHAT and CDR2 is FQNNGV. CDR3 residues: CASSSLESEETQYF. The DNA of the CDR3 is TGTGCCAGCAGCTCACTTGAGAGCGAAGAGACCCAGTACTTC.

In regard to this clone: Other DNA sequences of this sample code for an identical CDR3. The chain joins TRBV5-1 to TRBJ2-1; no reliable D call. V lost 0 bases and J lost 8, with 6 bases in between. Germline V gene lookup returns CDR1 SGHRS and CDR2 YFSETQ. The CDR3 is made up of 12 amino acids. The CDR3 DNA reads TGCGCCAGCAGCTTGGCAAGGGATGAGCAGTTCTTC. It is translated as CASSLARDEQFF. The whole variable domain, remainder taken from reference TRBV5-1 and TRBJ2-1, is KAGVTQTPRYLIKTRGQQVTLSCSPISGHRSVSWYQQTPGQGLQFLFEYFSETQRNKGNFPGRFSGRQFSNSRSEMNVSTLELGDSALYLCASSLARDEQFFGPGTRLTVL.

This clone has just a few counts. One junction end does not reproduce the germline sequence, and a read error may be involved. The rearrangement links TRBV6-5 to TRBJ2-7, with D possibly TRBD2 on 6 matching bases. Per germline, CDR1 MNHEY and CDR2 SVGAGI. The CDR3 loop spans 15 amino acids. The CDR3 reads CASSNSHYGSYEQYF. CDR3 nucleotide sequence: TGTGCCAGCAGTAACTCCCATTACGGGAGCTACGAGCAGTACTTC.

The chain is built from TRBV4-3 and TRBJ2-7; D not certain. Trimming took 1 base from V and 5 from J, leaving 12 bases between them. The CDR3 spans 14 residues. Germline V CDR1 and CDR2: LGHNA, YSLEER. CDR3 region: CASSQGSPFHEQYF. In DNA, the CDR3 is TGCGCCAGCAGCCAAGGGTCCCCTTTCCACGAGCAGTACTTC.

This clone has only one observation. The V gene is TRBV9, the J gene TRBJ2-7, with D perhaps matching TRBD2 (6 bases). V shed 3 bases and J shed 3 bases, with 16 bases lying between them. Germline lookup yields CDR1 SGDLS and CDR2 YYNGEE. The length of the CDR3 is 15 residues. The CDR3 nucleotides are TGTGCCAGCAGCGCCCAACCGGGACTCAGCTACGAGCAGTACTTC. Residues: CASSAQPGLSYEQYF.

This chain connects TRBV6-1 to TRBJ2-4; D is perhaps TRBD1 (6 bases). The V and J ends lost 7 bases and 9 bases respectively, with 16 bases between them. This CDR3 has 13 amino acids. Germline V gives CDR1 MNHNS, CDR2 SASEGT. The CDR3 loop reads CASTPGTKAIQYF. In DNA form, the CDR3 reads TGTGCCAGCACCCCCGGGACAAAGGCCATTCAGTACTTC.

The V gene is TRBV7-8, the J gene TRBJ2-7, with D tentatively TRBD2 (7 bases). V gave up 2 bases and J gave up 3 bases, with 20 bases separating them. The CDR3 has 17 residues. Germline CDR1 and CDR2: SGHVS and FQNEAQ. The CDR3 DNA follows: TGTGCCAGCAGCTTACATCCGGGGGGCGCGAACCTCTACGAGCAGTACTTC. Its protein is CASSLHPGGANLYEQYF.